This T cell receptor beta chain was identified during a study of T cells in Graves' hyperthyroidism and ophthalmopathy. Study-level results: The blood repertoire included most of the expanded thyroid clonotypes above 0.001.

Germline V CDR1 and CDR2: DFQATT, SNEGSKA (reference sequence). This CDR3 is 14 amino acids long. V was pared by 5 bases and J by 0 bases, with 5 bases of the junction left unmatched. A lack of ophthalmopathy progression within 18 months defined stable Graves' hyperthyroidism. This clonotype was detected many times. As yet, its antigen is unknown. The investigators amplified TCR beta CDR3 regions from RNA transcripts. The primer set for the first-round RT-PCR of the TCR CDR3 was HTBI. Using its own MiXCR run on the multiplex PCR reads, TCRdb lists one record per CDR3 protein. The table has some 770,000 distinct CDR3 sequences, about a sixth seen once.

The rearrangement uses TRBV20-1 and TRBJ2-7; 9 positions agree with TRBD2. Sequences were obtained from blood. This sequence was found in a man aged 18 to 30 with Graves' hyperthyroidism. The CDR3 nucleotides are TGCAGTGCTCCTCGACTAGCGGCCTCCTACGAGCAGTACTTC. Protein product: CSAPRLAASYEQYF.